These T cell receptor beta chains were read from a single sample in a study of blood T cell repertoires in COVID-19. TCRdb keeps only in-frame clones here, not all; method: immunoSEQ multiplex PCR. The data show hundreds of thousands of clones, roughly 85% seen once. Specimen: peripheral blood. All receptors derive from a man in his fifties with active or convalescent COVID-19. CDR3s include the opening cysteine and the closing phenylalanine or tryptophan.

j_call v_call cdr3_aa
TRBJ2-7 TRBV7-3 CASSWGQGGEQYF
TRBJ2-1 TRBV25-1 CASRSSGSAYNEQFF
TRBJ1-5 TRBV2 CASSDLTENGPQHF
TRBJ1-6 TRBV3-1/TRBV3-2 CASSQGLAGLSSYNSPLHF
TRBJ1-4 TRBV5-1 CASSLQGLGSKLFF
TRBJ2-7 TRBV15 CATSRGDTHREQYF
TRBJ1-1 TRBV18 CASSTLSGGDTEAFF
TRBJ2-5 TRBV28 CASSSRGQGETQYF
TRBJ2-7 TRBV7-2 CASSLAPTSSYEQYF
TRBJ1-1 TRBV9 CASSPVWRGNTEAFF
TRBJ2-7 TRBV5-1 CASSPPQAAYEQYF
TRBJ1-4 TRBV2 CASMAGREKLFF
TRBJ1-4 TRBV28 CASTHTGGVGEKLFF
TRBJ1-1 TRBV7-2 CASSFSLMNTEAFF
TRBJ1-6 TRBV4-1 CASSGTGRDSPLHF
TRBJ1-2 TRBV2 CASLIDRGGNYGYTF
TRBJ2-7 TRBV3-1/TRBV3-2 CASSPGTSLGYEQYF
TRBJ2-7 TRBV2 CASRATGRNEQYF
TRBJ2-2 TRBV7-9 CASSSGREAGELFF
TRBJ2-2 TRBV19 CASSISDRVNTGELFF
TRBJ1-6 TRBV5-4 CASTDSSRRDSPLHF
TRBJ2-7 TRBV7-2 CASSLGGSREQYF
TRBJ2-2 TRBV1 CTSTLLAGGPDTGELFF
TRBJ2-1 TRBV19 CASSIETDRDEQFF
TRBJ2-3 TRBV5-1 CASSPRDRAFTDTQYF
TRBJ2-7 TRBV6-5 CASSYSPSESYEQYF
TRBJ2-2 TRBV6-6 CASSYSKGATGELFF
TRBJ2-2 TRBV29-1 CSVGTGTGGTGELFF
TRBJ2-7 TRBV5-1 CASSLAGIGGYEQYF
TRBJ1-1 TRBV4-1 CASSQVKAAGDTEAFF
TRBJ2-2 TRBV5-1 CASSMAGDSSGELFF
TRBJ2-7 TRBV7-3 CASSLSAGSGYEQYF
TRBJ2-3 TRBV3-1/TRBV3-2 CASSKTGRTDTQYF
TRBJ1-4 TRBV4-2 CASSQEGGDNEKLFF
TRBJ1-6 TRBV6-1 CASSEAGVRNSPLHF
TRBJ2-6 TRBV4-1 CASSPRVSGANVLTF
TRBJ1-1 TRBV10-2 CASSEGQGGPEAFF
TRBJ2-2 TRBV19 CASSRGLGGELFF
TRBJ2-1 TRBV4-2 CASSQERLVAGEGVEQFF
TRBJ1-1 TRBV7-8 CASSSSTGTTWGTEAFF
TRBJ2-5 TRBV19 CASSPLWDSPPIQYF
TRBJ2-4 TRBV4-1 CASSQETRVGNIQYF
TRBJ2-3 TRBV2 CASSETSMGTQYF
TRBJ2-1 TRBV19 CASSRLAGSYNEQFF
TRBJ2-3 TRBV9 CASSVASGFYGDTQYF
TRBJ1-2 TRBV19 CASSPTGYYGYTF
TRBJ1-5 TRBV7-2 CASSLVWDRDNQPQHF
TRBJ1-4 TRBV2 CASRRNYRTTNEKLFF
TRBJ2-5 TRBV19 CASSPDRGRETQYF
TRBJ2-1 TRBV16 CASSQVSASYNEQFF
TRBJ1-6 TRBV14 CASSQDRPPLHF
TRBJ2-1 TRBV7-3 CASSVTSGTGYNEQFF
TRBJ2-5 TRBV6-5 CASSPTSGGQETQYF
TRBJ1-4 TRBV28 CASGSGTGEKLFF
TRBJ2-1 TRBV7-2 CASSLGYNNEQFF
TRBJ1-1 TRBV7-8 CASSLWEGLGTEAFF
TRBJ2-3 TRBV3-1/TRBV3-2 CASSQAIGVADTQYF
TRBJ1-2 TRBV2 CASIPGEGYGYTF
TRBJ2-3 TRBV24-1 CATWDRGQADTQYF